The 8 T cell receptor beta chains in this list originate from one sample, sequenced in a study of T cell changes during pregnancy in multiple sclerosis. The method was immunoSEQ multiplex PCR; TCRdb's version includes in-frame clones alone and lacks a portion of them. The sample has around 100,000 clones; just over 90% are singletons. The specimen was peripheral blood, collected in the second trimester of pregnancy. These receptors were obtained from a female donor with multiple sclerosis, enrolled in a pregnancy study.

As to this clone: Other DNA sequences in the sample encode the same CDR3. The rearrangement joins TRBV30 to TRBJ1-5, with a possible D match to TRBD1 (6 bases). The germline V gene has CDR1 GTSNPN and CDR2 SVGIG (reference sequence). The V end was cut by 1 base, the J end by 4 bases, with 8 bases between. CDR3 length: 13 amino acids. The CDR3 nucleotides read TGTGCCTGGAGTGGGCAGGGGAATCAGCCCCAGCATTTT. Protein: CAWSGQGNQPQHF.

The chain joins TRBV19 to TRBJ1-5; the D gene is possibly TRBD1 (5 bases). This CDR3 contains 14 residues. Germline V gene lookup returns CDR1 LNHDA and CDR2 SQIVND (reference sequence). V was trimmed by 5 bases and J by 6 bases, leaving 14 bases between them. CDR3 sequence reads: CASSRSGLGQPQHF. As DNA, the CDR3 is TGTGCCAGTAGTCGGTCAGGGTTGGGTCAGCCCCAGCATTTT.

The chain couples TRBV5-1 to TRBJ2-3, with D possibly matching TRBD2 (5 bases). The CDR3 sequence is 16 residues long. Germline V gene lookup returns CDR1 SGHRS and CDR2 YFSETQ. Trimming removed 0 bases from V and 6 bases from J, with 17 bases in between. CDR3 protein: CASSLESPAREDTQYF. Here the CDR3 DNA reads TGCGCCAGCAGCTTGGAGTCCCCAGCGAGGGAGGATACGCAGTATTTT.

This rearrangement joins TRBV30 to TRBJ1-3; TRBD1 matches at 8 bases. This CDR3 is built from 14 residues. Per germline, CDR1 GTSNPN and CDR2 SVGIG (reference sequence). The V segment lost 2 bases and the J segment 2 bases; nucleotides outside the gene matches: 2. The CDR3 DNA is TGTGCCTGGAGTCCACAGGGGGCTGGAAACACCATATATTTT. Translating it yields CAWSPQGAGNTIYF.

This rearrangement joins TRBV19 to TRBJ1-5, with a weak D call TRBD1 (6 bases). This CDR3 region has 15 residues. V shed 2 bases and J shed 4 bases, with 12 bases lying between them. CDR1 is LNHDA, CDR2 SQIVND, per germline (reference sequence). CDR3 coding DNA: TGTGCCAGTAGTATACGTGGGGACACTAATCAGCCCCAGCATTTT. It translates to CASSIRGDTNQPQHF.

The chain is built from TRBV6-6 and TRBJ2-3, with D tentatively TRBD2 (6 bases). CDR1 and CDR2 (germline): MNHNY, SVGAGI (reference sequence). The V and J ends lost 4 bases and 2 bases respectively, with 13 bases between them. The CDR3 loop spans 15 amino acids. This chain's CDR3 is CASSSRWGDTDTQYF. CDR3 nucleotides: TGTGCCAGCAGTTCTAGGTGGGGGGACACAGATACGCAGTATTTT.

This chain links TRBV20-1 with TRBJ2-7; D unclear. The CDR3 covers 11 residues. The germline V and J ends were trimmed by 0 bases and 3 bases, with 3 bases remaining between them. Germline CDR1 reads DFQATT; CDR2 reads SNEGSKA (reference sequence). CDR3 residues: CSARDYYEQYF. The DNA for the CDR3 is TGCAGTGCTAGAGATTACTACGAGCAGTACTTC.

The chain combines TRBV16 with TRBJ2-1, with 8 nucleotides matching TRBD2. The ends lost 1 base at V and 7 bases at J; junction bases unmatched: 15. Germline V gene sequence: CDR1 KGHSY, CDR2 FQNENV. The CDR3 has 18 amino acids. Here the CDR3 reads CASSQLGASGLAGNEQFF. CDR3 DNA: TGTGCCAGCAGCCAATTAGGGGCCTCGGGGCTAGCGGGTAATGAGCAGTTCTTC.